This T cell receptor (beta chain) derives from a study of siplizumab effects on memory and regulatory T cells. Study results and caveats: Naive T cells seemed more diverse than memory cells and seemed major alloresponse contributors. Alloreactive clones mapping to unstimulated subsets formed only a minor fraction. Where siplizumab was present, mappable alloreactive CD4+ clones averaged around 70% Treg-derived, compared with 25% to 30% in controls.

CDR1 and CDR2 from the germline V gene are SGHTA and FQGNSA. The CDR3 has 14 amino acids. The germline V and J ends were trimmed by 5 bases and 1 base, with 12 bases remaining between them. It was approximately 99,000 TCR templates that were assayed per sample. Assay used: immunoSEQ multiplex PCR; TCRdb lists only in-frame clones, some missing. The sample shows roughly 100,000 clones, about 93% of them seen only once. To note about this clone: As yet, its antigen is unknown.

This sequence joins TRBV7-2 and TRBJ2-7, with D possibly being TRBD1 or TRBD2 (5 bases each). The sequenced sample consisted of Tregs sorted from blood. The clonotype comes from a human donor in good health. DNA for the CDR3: TGTGCCAGCAGCCGAAGGGACGGTTCCTACGAGCAGTACTTC. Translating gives CASSRRDGSYEQYF. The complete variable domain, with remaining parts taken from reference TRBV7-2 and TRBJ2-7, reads GAGVSQSPSNKVTEKGKDVELRCDPISGHTALYWYRQSLGQGLEFLIYFQGNSAPDKSGLPSDRFSAERTGGSVSTLTIQRTQQEDSAVYLCASSRRDGSYEQYFGPGTRLTVT.